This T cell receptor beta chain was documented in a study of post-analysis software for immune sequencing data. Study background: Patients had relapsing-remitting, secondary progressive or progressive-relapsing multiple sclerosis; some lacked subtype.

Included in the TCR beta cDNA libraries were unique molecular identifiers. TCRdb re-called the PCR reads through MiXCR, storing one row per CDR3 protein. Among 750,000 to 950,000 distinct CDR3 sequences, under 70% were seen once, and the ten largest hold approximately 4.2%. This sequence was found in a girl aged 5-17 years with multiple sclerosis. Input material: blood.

CDR3 amino acids: CSARLPTAYNEQFF. For the CDR3, the DNA is TGCAGTGCCCGACTACCCACAGCCTACAATGAGCAGTTCTTC. The chain combines TRBV20-1 with TRBJ2-1; perhaps TRBD2 as D (5 bases). V was pared by 6 bases and J by 2 bases, with 14 bases between. CDR3 length equals 14 residues. CDR1 and CDR2 (germline): DFQATT, SNEGSKA (reference sequence).